This TCR beta chain was retrieved from a study of T cells after yellow fever vaccination. Study summary: Preparation used SMART-Seq v4 Ultra Low Input for the low-cell-number fractions. General study results and limits: Once the booster was given, most primary-vaccination clones reappeared, at roughly 96% for CD4 and over 85% for CD8.

There are a few counts of this clonotype. Its antigen remains unknown. Unmatched junction bases numbered 5, after V lost 0 bases and J lost 2 bases. This CDR3 has 16 residues. Looked up from germline, CDR1 is SGHRS and CDR2 is YFSETQ. TCRdb passed the 5' RACE reads through MiXCR, listing each CDR3 protein once. The table has 200,000 to 300,000 distinct CDR3 sequences, over 3% seen once. The V call is TRBV5-1, the J call TRBJ2-3; 8 bases are shared with TRBD2. The source of this sequence is a man between 18 and 35 years old who received the YFV17D yellow fever vaccine. The sample consisted of PBMCs, taken 15 days after the yellow fever booster vaccination. CDR3 region: CASSLDLAGLTDTQYF. CDR3 nucleotides: TGCGCCAGCAGCTTGGACCTAGCGGGCCTCACAGATACGCAGTATTTT.